The rows below give T cell receptor beta chains drawn from one sample of a study of T cell repertoires in cytomegalovirus infection. Each CDR3 protein gets one entry after TCRdb re-called the reads with MiXCR. The sample holds nearly 550,000 distinct CDR3 sequences, more than 15% seen once. Sequencing was done on a sample of CD8+ T cells from PBMCs. These receptors came from a human donor in good health (CMV status not recorded). Some clones in this sample may be carry-over from other donors' samples. CDR3s include the opening cysteine and the closing phenylalanine or tryptophan. Fields, in order: J gene, D gene, V gene, clone size, CDR3 protein, CDR3 DNA. D genes are given only for firm matches. Expanded clones are given a class, and other clones once, few, many or no size at all.

>TRBJ2-5|.|TRBV4-2|.
CASSQDRTDWTTQYF
TGTGCCAGCAGCCAAGATCGAACAGATTGGACGACCCAGTACTTC
>TRBJ2-7|.|TRBV7-2|many
CASSTGLLTSFSYEQYF
TGTGCCAGCAGCACCGGACTGCTTACTAGTTTCTCCTACGAGCAGTACTTC
>TRBJ2-5|TRBD2|TRBV12-3/TRBV12-4|many
CASSPTGTSETQYF
TGTGCCAGCAGCCCTACCGGGACTAGTGAGACCCAGTACTTC
>TRBJ1-1|.|TRBV5-1|.
CASSFSGEHTEAFF
TGCGCCAGCAGCTTCTCGGGGGAACACACTGAAGCTTTCTTT
>TRBJ2-1|.|TRBV7-9|many
CASSWLGNYNEQFF
TGTGCCAGCAGCTGGCTAGGGAACTACAATGAGCAGTTCTTC
>TRBJ1-1|TRBD1|TRBV27|few
CASSFMMTGGNTEAFF
TGTGCCAGCAGTTTTATGATGACAGGGGGCAACACTGAAGCTTTCTTT
>TRBJ1-1|TRBD1|TRBV9|.
CASSVAWTGPNTEAFF
TGTGCCAGCAGCGTAGCCTGGACAGGGCCGAACACTGAAGCTTTCTTT
>TRBJ1-2|.|TRBV9|few
CASSVAMGPPRRDYGYTF
TGTGCCAGCAGCGTAGCCATGGGGCCACCCCGAAGGGACTATGGCTACACCTTC
>TRBJ2-1|.|TRBV4-1|many
CASSQGTFNNEQFF
TGCGCCAGCAGCCAAGGGACATTCAACAATGAGCAGTTCTTC
>TRBJ2-7|TRBD1|TRBV7-8|many
CASSQTPGTEEYEQYF
TGTGCCAGCAGCCAAACCCCCGGGACAGAGGAGTACGAGCAGTACTTC
>TRBJ2-7|.|TRBV27|many
CASSLKRRGDEQYF
TGTGCCAGCAGTTTAAAGCGCAGGGGCGACGAGCAGTACTTC
>TRBJ2-7|TRBD2|TRBV27|many
CATSGTSVYEQYF
TGTGCCACGTCCGGGACTAGCGTCTACGAGCAGTACTTC
>TRBJ1-1|TRBD1|TRBV7-9|.
CASSETTGGDAFF
TGTGCCAGCAGCGAGACGACAGGGGGCGATGCTTTCTTT
>TRBJ2-1|.|TRBV27|.
CASSLASSEDEQFF
TGTGCCAGCAGTTTAGCCTCTTCGGAGGATGAGCAGTTCTTC
>TRBJ2-7|TRBD1|TRBV6-5|few
CASGPTGTGSHEQYF
TGTGCCAGCGGACCGACCGGGACAGGGTCCCACGAGCAGTACTTC
>TRBJ2-7|TRBD1|TRBV28|many
CASSTGRGNHEQYF
TGTGCCAGCAGTACGGGCAGGGGGAATCACGAGCAGTACTTC
>TRBJ2-5|.|TRBV11-2|.
CASSLVGQQETQYF
TGTGCCAGCAGCTTAGTGGGTCAACAAGAGACCCAGTACTTC
>TRBJ1-4|.|TRBV5-1|few
CASSHREANEKLFF
TGCGCCAGCAGCCACAGGGAGGCTAATGAAAAACTGTTTTTT
>TRBJ2-5|.|TRBV19|few
CASSTPEKGPVGLETQYF
TGTGCCAGTAGTACTCCGGAAAAGGGACCAGTAGGTCTAGAGACCCAGTACTTC
>TRBJ1-4|TRBD1|TRBV7-9|many
CASSPYRGVNEKLFF
TGTGCCAGCAGCCCCTACAGGGGTGTTAATGAAAAACTGTTTTTT
>TRBJ2-7|.|TRBV19|.
CASILGGLLYEQYF
TGTGCCAGTATTCTCGGTGGACTACTCTACGAGCAGTACTTC
>TRBJ2-1|TRBD1|TRBV12-3/TRBV12-4|many
CASSYRDRDRDNEQFF
TGTGCCAGCAGTTACCGGGACAGGGATCGGGACAATGAGCAGTTCTTC
>TRBJ1-1|TRBD1|TRBV10-3|many
CAISEPRTGNTEAFF
TGTGCCATCAGTGAGCCGAGGACAGGGAACACTGAAGCTTTCTTT
>TRBJ2-7|.|TRBV28|.
CASSPRYRASGFYEHYF
TGTGCCAGCAGTCCGAGATACAGGGCCTCGGGGTTCTACGAGCACTACTTC
>TRBJ1-2|TRBD1|TRBV28|many
CASSPNLRQGRDYGYTF
TGTGCCAGCAGTCCTAATTTGCGACAGGGACGGGACTATGGCTACACCTTC
>TRBJ2-4|.|TRBV19|.
CASSPWGSGQYF
TGTGCCAGTAGTCCTTGGGGGTCCGGGCAGTACTTC
>TRBJ1-2|TRBD1|TRBV14|.
CASSQAGDRGTGYTF
TGTGCCAGCAGCCAAGCTGGGGACAGGGGAACGGGGTACACCTTC